Sequencing of this TCR beta chain was carried out in a study of T cells in Graves' hyperthyroidism and ophthalmopathy (dated by TCRdb to about 2019). Context from the whole study: Peripheral blood samples were taken at initial diagnosis, before any treatment was given. TCR V-J signatures able to tell the groups apart were searched for in a discovery cohort of 90 to 100 patients, of whom more than 40 had Graves' ophthalmopathy and 55 to 65 had stable Graves' hyperthyroidism. Prospective prediction of ophthalmopathy was tested in an independent validation cohort of approximately 19 hyperthyroidism patients and roughly 16 patients who later progressed to ophthalmopathy. The 95 to 100 discovery patients were randomly divided into training and test sets at a 7:3 ratio. In six Graves' hyperthyroidism patients, the study also compared T-cell repertoires from thyroid tissue with T-cell repertoires from blood. After blood sampling, hyperthyroidism patients were treated with methimazole at a starting dose of 30 mg daily, and ophthalmopathy patients were treated with high-dose intravenous methylprednisolone. The paper describes TCR Vbeta CDR3 sequencing of about 140 peripheral blood samples, made up of under 50 ophthalmopathy patients, 70 to 80 hyperthyroidism patients and 17 progressor patients. Overall study outcomes, separate from this receptor: A 13 V-J signature model separated ophthalmopathy from stable hyperthyroidism, with approximately 86% sensitivity and 81.08% specificity in cross-validation and 80%/75% in testing. In validation, progression to ophthalmopathy was predicted by the model with approximately 67% sensitivity and around 75% specificity, a median of around 5.9 months before onset. Most expanded thyroid clonotypes (frequency above 0.001) were also detected in blood, a finding suggesting that blood repertoires may reflect thyroid immune responses. No statistical method was used to fix the sample size in advance, and group allocation was not hidden from the investigators.

The TCR beta CDR3 regions were amplified from the RNA transcripts. A first-round RT-PCR of the TCR CDR3 used the HTBI primer set with the Qiagen OneStep RT-PCR kit. Libraries were constructed in a second round of multiplex PCR, after which size selection and purification were performed. Libraries were sequenced paired-end with 100 bp reads on an Illumina HiSeq2000. The study's processing was this. SOAPnuke was used to process the raw data, throwing out any read that contained adapters or uncalled bases, had a mean Phred below 15, or lacked an exact constant-primer or identifier match. COPE v1.2.5 was used to merge high-quality paired reads, and clonotypes were defined as unique nucleotide sequences. MiTCR v1.1 was used to align the clonotypes against IMGT TRBV, TRBD and TRBJ reference segments. The analysis was restricted to V-J combinations with a frequency above 0.0001, which together covered 98% to 99.2% of the repertoires. A TCS score was defined as the ratio between F50 (clonal expansion) and ExV (chaos), using BLOSUM62-based TCRdist between CDR3 peptides within each V-J. Welch's t-statistics and random forest reduced roughly 530 V-J features to 13, which were used in a naive Bayes classifier (R e1071). The Morisita-Horn index was used to measure how similar the thyroid and blood repertoires were. The public sequencing data were trimmed at Q25 with fastp and processed into clonotypes with MiXCR by TCRdb, which kept only in-frame beta chains. Merged by CDR3 protein, the rows form single entries marked with the most common genes and DNA. The V and J calls here are based on TCRdb, not the publication. Here the sample has about 840,000 distinct CDR3 sequences; roughly 40% occur a single time. The leading ten clones occupy about 9% of the sample.

Trimming removed 7 bases from V and 5 bases from J; the gene matches leave 7 bases unexplained. From cysteine to phenylalanine, the CDR3 is 14 amino acids long. Only the CDR3 part of the read is kept: 42 bases, read in frame from the first base. Taken from the germline V gene (reference sequence), the CDR1 and CDR2 loops are LNHDA and SQIVND. A few counts support this clonotype. The antigen this receptor binds is unknown. No much larger clone is present one base from it, and per-base qualities are unavailable. Stable Graves' hyperthyroidism was defined as no progression to ophthalmopathy during 18 months of follow-up. Hyperthyroidism patients were aged 18 to 65 years and newly diagnosed, with disease duration of less than 2 months. The study excluded patients with uncontrolled infections, other autoimmune diseases, pregnancy or lactation. Diagnoses were based on clinical symptoms, serum thyroxine and TRAb, thyroid ultrasound and orbital computed tomography. PBMCs were isolated from about 10 ml of fresh peripheral blood by Ficoll-Paque density gradient centrifugation. Total RNA was extracted with Trizol reagent, and quality was checked on an Agilent 2100 Bioanalyzer.

The sequenced material came from blood. The TCR sequence derives from a young man with Graves' hyperthyroidism. The chain is made from TRBV19 and TRBJ1-1; 10 middle bases align to TRBD1. The DNA sequence reads TGTGCCAGTATTTATAGGACAGGGGGAACTGAAGCTTTCTTT. This codes for CASIYRTGGTEAFF.